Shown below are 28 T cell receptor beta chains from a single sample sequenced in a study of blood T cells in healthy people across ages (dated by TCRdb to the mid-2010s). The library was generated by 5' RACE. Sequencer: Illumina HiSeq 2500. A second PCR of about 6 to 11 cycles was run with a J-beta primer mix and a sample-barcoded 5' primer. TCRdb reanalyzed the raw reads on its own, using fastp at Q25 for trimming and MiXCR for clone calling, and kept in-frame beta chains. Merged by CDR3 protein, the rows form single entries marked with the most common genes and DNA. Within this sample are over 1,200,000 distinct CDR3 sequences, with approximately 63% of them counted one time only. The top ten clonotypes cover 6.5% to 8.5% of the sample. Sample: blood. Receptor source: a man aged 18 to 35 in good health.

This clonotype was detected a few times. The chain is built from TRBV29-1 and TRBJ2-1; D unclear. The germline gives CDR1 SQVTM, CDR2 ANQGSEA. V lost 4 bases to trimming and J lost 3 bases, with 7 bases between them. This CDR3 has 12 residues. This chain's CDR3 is CSVVRVYNEQFF. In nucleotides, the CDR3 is TGCAGCGTTGTAAGGGTCTACAATGAGCAGTTCTTC.

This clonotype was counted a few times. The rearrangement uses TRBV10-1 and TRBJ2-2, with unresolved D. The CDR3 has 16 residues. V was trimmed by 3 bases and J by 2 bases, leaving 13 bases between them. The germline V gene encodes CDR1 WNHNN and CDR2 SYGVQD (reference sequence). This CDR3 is CASSEFSDGNTGELFF. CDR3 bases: TGCGCCAGCAGTGAATTTTCAGACGGTAACACCGGGGAGCTGTTTTTT.

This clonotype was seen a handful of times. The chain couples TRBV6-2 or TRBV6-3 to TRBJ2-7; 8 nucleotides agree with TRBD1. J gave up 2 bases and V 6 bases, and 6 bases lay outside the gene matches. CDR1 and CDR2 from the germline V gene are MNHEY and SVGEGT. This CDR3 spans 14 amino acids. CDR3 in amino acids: CASRRGDRTYEQYF. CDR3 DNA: TGTGCCAGCAGGAGGGGGGACAGGACCTACGAGCAGTACTTC.

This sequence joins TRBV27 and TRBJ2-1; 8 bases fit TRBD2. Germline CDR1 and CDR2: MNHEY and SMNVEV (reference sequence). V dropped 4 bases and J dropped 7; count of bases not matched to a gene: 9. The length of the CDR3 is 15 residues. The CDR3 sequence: CASSSGTSPWNEQFF. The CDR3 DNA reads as TGTGCCAGCAGTTCCGGGACTAGTCCGTGGAATGAGCAGTTCTTC.

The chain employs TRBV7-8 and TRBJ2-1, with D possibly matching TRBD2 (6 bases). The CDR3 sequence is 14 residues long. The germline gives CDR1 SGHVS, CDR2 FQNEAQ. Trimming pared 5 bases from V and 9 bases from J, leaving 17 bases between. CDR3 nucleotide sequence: TGTGCCAGCAGCCTGACTAGTATCGTCTCTGAGCAGTTCTTC. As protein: CASSLTSIVSEQFF.

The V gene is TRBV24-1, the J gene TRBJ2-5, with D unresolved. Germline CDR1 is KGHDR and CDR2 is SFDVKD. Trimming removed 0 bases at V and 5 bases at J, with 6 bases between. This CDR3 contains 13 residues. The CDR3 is CATSDLSQETQYF. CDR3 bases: TGTGCCACCAGTGATTTGTCCCAGGAGACCCAGTACTTC.

This chain's CDR3 is CASSPRRLAGGNDNEQFF. The CDR3 region has the DNA TGTGCCAGCAGCCCAAGGAGACTAGCCGGGGGGAACGACAATGAGCAGTTCTTC. V usage is TRBV7-9 and J usage is TRBJ2-1; TRBD2 matches at 7 bases. Germline V gives CDR1 SEHNR, CDR2 FQNEAQ (reference sequence). The CDR3 spans 18 residues. The junction had 18 bases not matched to a gene; V was cut back by 5 bases and J by 5 bases.

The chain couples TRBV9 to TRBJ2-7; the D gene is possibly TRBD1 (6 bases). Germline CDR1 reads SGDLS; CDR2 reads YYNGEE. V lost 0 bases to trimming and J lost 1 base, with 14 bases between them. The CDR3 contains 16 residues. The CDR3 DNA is TGTGCCAGCAGCGTAGATCTCGGACAGCGATCCTACGAGCAGTACTTC. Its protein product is CASSVDLGQRSYEQYF.

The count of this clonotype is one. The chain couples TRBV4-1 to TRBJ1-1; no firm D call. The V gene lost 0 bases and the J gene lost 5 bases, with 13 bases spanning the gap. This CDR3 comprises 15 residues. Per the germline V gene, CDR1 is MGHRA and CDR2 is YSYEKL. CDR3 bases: TGCGCCAGCAGCCAAGAAAACATCCGGAGGACTGAAGCTTTCTTT. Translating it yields CASSQENIRRTEAFF.

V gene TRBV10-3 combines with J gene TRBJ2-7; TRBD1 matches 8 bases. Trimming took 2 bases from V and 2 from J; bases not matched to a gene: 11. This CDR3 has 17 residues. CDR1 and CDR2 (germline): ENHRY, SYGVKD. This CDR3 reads CAISERGTGSSPYEQYF. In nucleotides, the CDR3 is TGTGCCATCAGTGAGAGGGGGACAGGTAGTAGCCCCTACGAGCAGTACTTC.

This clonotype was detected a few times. The CDR3 reads CASSLNKELFF. CDR3 DNA: TGTGCCAGCAGCTTAAATAAGGAGCTGTTTTTT. The chain carries TRBV11-3 and TRBJ2-2; D unclear. The CDR3 spans 11 residues. CDR1 SGHNT and CDR2 YENEEA come from the germline V gene. V was clipped by 2 bases and J by 10 bases, with 5 bases between them.

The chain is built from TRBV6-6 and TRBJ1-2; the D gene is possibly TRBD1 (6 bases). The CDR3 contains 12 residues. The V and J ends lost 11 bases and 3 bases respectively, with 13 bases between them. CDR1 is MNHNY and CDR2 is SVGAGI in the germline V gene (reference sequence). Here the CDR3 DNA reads TGTGCCTTGGGGGGCGCGCACTATGGCTACACCTTC. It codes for CALGGAHYGYTF.

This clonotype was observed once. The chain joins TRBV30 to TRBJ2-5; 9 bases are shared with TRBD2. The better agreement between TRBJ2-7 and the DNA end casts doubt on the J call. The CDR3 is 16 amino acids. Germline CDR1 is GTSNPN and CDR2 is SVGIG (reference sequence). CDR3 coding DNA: TGTGCCTGGAGTCCTACCATGCGGGGGGGCGCCCCCGAGCAGTACTTC. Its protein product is CAWSPTMRGGAPEQYF.

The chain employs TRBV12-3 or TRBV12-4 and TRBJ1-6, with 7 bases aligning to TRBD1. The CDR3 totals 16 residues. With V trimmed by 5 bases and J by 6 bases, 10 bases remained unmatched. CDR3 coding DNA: TGTGCCAGCAGTCCAACGGACAGGCCGGTTAATTCACCCCTCCACTTT. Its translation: CASSPTDRPVNSPLHF.

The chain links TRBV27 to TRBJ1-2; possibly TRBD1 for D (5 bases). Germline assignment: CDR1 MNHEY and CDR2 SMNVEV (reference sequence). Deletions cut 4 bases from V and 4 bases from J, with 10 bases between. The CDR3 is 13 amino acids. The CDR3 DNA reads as TGTGCCAGCAGTTCAAAGGGGCCCTATGGCTACACCTTC. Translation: CASSSKGPYGYTF.

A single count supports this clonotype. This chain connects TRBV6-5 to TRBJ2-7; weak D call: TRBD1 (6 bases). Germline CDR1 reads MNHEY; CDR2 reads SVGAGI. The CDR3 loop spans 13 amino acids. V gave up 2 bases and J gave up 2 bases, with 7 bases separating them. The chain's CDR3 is CASSYEGAYEQYF. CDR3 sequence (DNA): TGTGCCAGCAGTTACGAGGGGGCCTACGAGCAGTACTTC.

In nucleotides, the CDR3 is TGCAGCGCCTACATAGGGGGCACCTACAATGAGCAGTTCTTC. Protein sequence: CSAYIGGTYNEQFF. The chain has TRBV29-1 and TRBJ2-1; 7 bases are a match to TRBD1. V lost 7 bases to trimming and J lost 2 bases; unmatched junction nucleotides: 8. Germline V gene lookup returns CDR1 SQVTM and CDR2 ANQGSEA. CDR3 length: 14 amino acids.

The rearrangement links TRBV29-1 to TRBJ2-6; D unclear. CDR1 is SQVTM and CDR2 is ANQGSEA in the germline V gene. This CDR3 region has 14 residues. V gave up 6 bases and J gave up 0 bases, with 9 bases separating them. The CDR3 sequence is CSVPSDSGANVLTF. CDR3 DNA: TGCAGCGTACCCTCGGACTCTGGGGCCAACGTCCTGACTTTC. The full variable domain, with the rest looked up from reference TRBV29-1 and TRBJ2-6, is SAVISQKPSRDICQRGTSLTIQCQVDSQVTMMFWYRQQPGQSLTLIATANQGSEATYESGFVIDKFPISRPNLTFSTLTVSNMSPEDSSIYLCSVPSDSGANVLTFGAGSRLTVL.

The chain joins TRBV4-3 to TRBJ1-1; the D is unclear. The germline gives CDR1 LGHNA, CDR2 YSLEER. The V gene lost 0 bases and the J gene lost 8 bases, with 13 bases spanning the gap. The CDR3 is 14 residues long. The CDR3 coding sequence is TGCGCCAGCAGCCAAGATCCTGCGGTGGCAGAAGCTTTCTTT. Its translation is CASSQDPAVAEAFF.

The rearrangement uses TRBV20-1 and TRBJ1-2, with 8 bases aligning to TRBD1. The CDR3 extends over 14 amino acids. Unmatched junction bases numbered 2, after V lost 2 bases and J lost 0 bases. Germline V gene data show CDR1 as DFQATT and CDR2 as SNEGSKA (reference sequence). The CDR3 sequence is CSARQGAANYGYTF. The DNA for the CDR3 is TGCAGTGCTAGACAGGGGGCGGCTAACTATGGCTACACCTTC.

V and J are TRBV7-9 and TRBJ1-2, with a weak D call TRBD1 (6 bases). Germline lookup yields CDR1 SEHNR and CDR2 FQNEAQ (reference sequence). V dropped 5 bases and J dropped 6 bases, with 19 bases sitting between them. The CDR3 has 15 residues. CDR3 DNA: TGTGCCAGCAGCCACGCAGCGACAGGCTTAAATGGCTACACCTTC. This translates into CASSHAATGLNGYTF. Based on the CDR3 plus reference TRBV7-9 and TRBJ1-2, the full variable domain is DTGVSQNPRHKITKRGQNVTFRCDPISEHNRLYWYRQTLGQGPEFLTYFQNEAQLEKSRLLSDRFSAERPKGSFSTLEIQRTEQGDSAMYLCASSHAATGLNGYTFGSGTRLTVV.

The CDR3 coding sequence is TGTGCCGGACAGGGGTTTGGGGCCAACGTCCTGACTTTC. Protein product: CAGQGFGANVLTF. This chain links TRBV6-1 with TRBJ2-6, with 9 positions matching TRBD1. Germline V gives CDR1 MNHNS, CDR2 SASEGT. V shed 11 bases, J shed 3 bases, and the junction held 2 bases outside the gene matches. This CDR3 comprises 13 residues.

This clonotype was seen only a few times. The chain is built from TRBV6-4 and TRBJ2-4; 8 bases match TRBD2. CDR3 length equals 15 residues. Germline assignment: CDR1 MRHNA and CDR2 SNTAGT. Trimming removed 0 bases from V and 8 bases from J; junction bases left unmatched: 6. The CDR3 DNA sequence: TGTGCCAGCAGTGACTCGGACGGGGGGGGACACATTCAGTACTTC. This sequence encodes CASSDSDGGGHIQYF.

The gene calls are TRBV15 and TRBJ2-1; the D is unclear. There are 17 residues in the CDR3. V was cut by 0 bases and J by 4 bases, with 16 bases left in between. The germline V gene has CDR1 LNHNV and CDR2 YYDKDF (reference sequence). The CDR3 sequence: CATSRDKGVSSYNEQFF. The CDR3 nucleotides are TGTGCCACCAGCAGAGATAAAGGAGTCTCCTCTTACAATGAGCAGTTCTTC.

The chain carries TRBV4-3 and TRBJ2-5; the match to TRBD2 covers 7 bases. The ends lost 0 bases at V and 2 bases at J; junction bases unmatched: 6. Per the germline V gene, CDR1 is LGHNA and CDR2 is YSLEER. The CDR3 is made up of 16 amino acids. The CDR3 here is CASSQEPGGVQETQYF. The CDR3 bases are TGCGCCAGCAGCCAAGAACCGGGGGGTGTTCAAGAGACCCAGTACTTC.

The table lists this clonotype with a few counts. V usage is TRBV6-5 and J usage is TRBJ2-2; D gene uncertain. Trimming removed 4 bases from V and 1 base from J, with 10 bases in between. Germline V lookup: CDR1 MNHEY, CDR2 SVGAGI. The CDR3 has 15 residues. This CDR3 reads CASSSRAMNTGELFF. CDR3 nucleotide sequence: TGTGCCAGCAGTTCCCGGGCCATGAACACCGGGGAGCTGTTTTTT.

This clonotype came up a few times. The CDR3 DNA follows: TGCGCCAGCAGCCAAGGGGAAGATACGCAGTATTTT. Protein: CASSQGEDTQYF. The chain has TRBV4-3 and TRBJ2-3; D remains unclear. Trimming took 1 base from V and 5 from J, leaving 4 bases between them. Germline CDR1 and CDR2: LGHNA and YSLEER. The CDR3 spans 12 residues.

CDR3 residues: CASSLNAGPINEKLFF. The CDR3 DNA follows: TGTGCCAGCAGTTTGAACGCAGGACCGATTAATGAAAAACTGTTTTTT. This chain uses TRBV27 with TRBJ1-4; D not resolved. The V gene's germline CDR1 is MNHEY and CDR2 SMNVEV (reference sequence). The V gene lost 3 bases and the J gene lost 4 bases, with 15 bases spanning the gap. The CDR3 length is 16 residues. Complete variable domain (other parts from reference TRBV27 and TRBJ1-4): EAQVTQNPRYLITVTGKKLTVTCSQNMNHEYMSWYRQDPGLGLRQIYYSMNVEVTDKGDVPEGYKVSRKEKRNFPLILESPSPNQTSLYFCASSLNAGPINEKLFFGSGTQLSVL.